Each of the 13 T cell receptor beta chains below was sequenced from the same sample in a study of breast tumors, draining lymph nodes, adjacent tissues. Axillary draining lymph nodes of breast cancer patients supplied the node samples. In TCRdb, the multiplex PCR reads were re-called with MiXCR into one record per CDR3 protein. The sample records about 130,000 distinct CDR3 sequences, less than 20% being singletons. The sample taken for sequencing was axillary lymph node tissue. The source of these receptors is a female donor with breast cancer. Some clones in this sample may be carry-over from other donors' samples.

This clonotype was found many times. The chain links TRBV4-2 to TRBJ1-5; D is unresolved. Germline assignment: CDR1 LGHNA and CDR2 YNFKEQ. The germline V and J ends were trimmed by 1 base and 3 bases, with 16 bases remaining between them. This CDR3 comprises 17 residues. The CDR3: CASSQVFASDNNQPQHF. CDR3 coding DNA: TGTGCCAGCAGCCAAGTTTTCGCATCCGATAACAATCAGCCCCAGCATTTT.

This clonotype appeared many times. V gene TRBV9 combines with J gene TRBJ1-6; TRBD1 aligns across 8 bases. This CDR3 region has 16 residues. Losses at the gene ends were 3 bases for V and 4 bases for J; bases not matched to a gene: 6. Germline V gene lookup returns CDR1 SGDLS and CDR2 YYNGEE. The CDR3 DNA is TGTGCCAGCAGCGCAGACAGGGGACTTTATAATTCACCCCTCCACTTT. This gives the protein CASSADRGLYNSPLHF.

The table lists this clonotype with many counts. V and J are TRBV2 and TRBJ2-3, with 9 bases fitting TRBD1. Per germline, CDR1 SNHLY and CDR2 FYNNEI. V shed 6 bases, J shed 4 bases, and the junction held 8 bases outside the gene matches. CDR3 size: 15 residues. The CDR3 DNA reads as TGTGCCAGCAGGAGGGACAGGGAAAGGGCAGATACGCAGTATTTT. This translates into CASRRDRERADTQYF.

This clonotype was detected ten times or more. The V call is TRBV2, the J call TRBJ2-1; 9 nucleotides agree with TRBD2. V was clipped by 5 bases and J by 2 bases; unmatched bases: 1. The CDR3 spans 14 residues. CDR1 and CDR2 from the germline V gene are SNHLY and FYNNEI. The CDR3 sequence: CASSRLAAYNEQFF. The CDR3 DNA follows: TGTGCCAGCAGTCGACTAGCGGCCTACAATGAGCAGTTCTTC.

This clonotype was recorded many times. The rearrangement uses TRBV20-1 and TRBJ2-7, with TRBD2 matching over 8 bases. The V and J ends lost 5 bases and 5 bases, in that order; junction bases with no gene match: 14. This CDR3 is built from 15 residues. Germline values: CDR1 DFQATT, CDR2 SNEGSKA (reference sequence). In nucleotides, the CDR3 is TGCAGTGCTTTAGCGGGGATAACCGGGGAAGACGAGCAGTACTTC. It codes for CSALAGITGEDEQYF.

V usage is TRBV7-2 and J usage is TRBJ2-1; no clear D. Trimming shortened V by 0 bases and J by 0 bases, and 6 bases separated the two germline ends. Germline-derived CDR1 and CDR2 are SGHTA and FQGNSA. The CDR3 spans 15 residues. The CDR3 nucleotides are TGTGCCAGCAGCTTAGCCTCGGCCTCCTACAATGAGCAGTTCTTC. Its protein is CASSLASASYNEQFF. The entire variable domain, with the rest obtained from reference TRBV7-2 and TRBJ2-1, is as follows: GAGVSQSPSNKVTEKGKDVELRCDPISGHTALYWYRQSLGQGLEFLIYFQGNSAPDKSGLPSDRFSAERTGGSVSTLTIQRTQQEDSAVYLCASSLASASYNEQFFGPGTRLTVL.

The sample holds many counts of this clonotype. This rearrangement joins TRBV7-9 to TRBJ1-4, with 9 bases identical to TRBD1. Germline V gives CDR1 SEHNR, CDR2 FQNEAQ (reference sequence). The trim removed 3 bases at V and 4 bases at J, leaving 0 bases unmatched. This CDR3 is 14 amino acids long. The DNA of the CDR3 is TGTGCCAGCAGCTTGACAGGGGGTAATGAAAAACTGTTTTTT. Protein: CASSLTGGNEKLFF.

There are a few counts of this clonotype. The chain is built from TRBV19 and TRBJ1-5; maybe TRBD1 (5 bases). Trimming cost V 8 bases and J 9 bases, with 14 bases left between them. Germline CDR1 is LNHDA and CDR2 is SQIVND (reference sequence). The CDR3 extends over 12 amino acids. The CDR3 DNA reads as TGTGCCAGTGTGACAGTCTTTGGGCCCCAGCATTTT. Translating it yields CASVTVFGPQHF. The full variable domain, in which reference TRBV19 and TRBJ1-5 provide the parts outside the CDR3, is DGGITQSPKYLFRKEGQNVTLSCEQNLNHDAMYWYRQDPGQGLRLIYYSQIVNDFQKGDIAEGYSVSREKKESFPLTVTSAQKNPTAFYLCASVTVFGPQHFGDGTRLSIL.

This clonotype has a count of ten or more. The rearrangement joins TRBV12-3 or TRBV12-4 to TRBJ2-2; D possibly corresponds to TRBD1 (5 bases). Trimming left V 2 bases short and J 4 bases short, with 14 bases between. CDR3 length: 16 residues. In nucleotides, the CDR3 is TGTGCCAGCAGTTTAAGGGGCTCTGGGGTCACCGGGGAGCTGTTTTTT. It encodes CASSLRGSGVTGELFF.

This clonotype showed up many times. The rearrangement links TRBV7-2 to TRBJ2-7; D uncertain. CDR1 and CDR2 from the germline V gene are SGHTA and FQGNSA. The CDR3 sequence is 13 residues long. V shed 1 base and J shed 2 bases, with 6 bases lying between them. The CDR3 region has the DNA TGTGCCAGCAGCTTAGGGCATACCTACGAGCAGTACTTC. Amino acids: CASSLGHTYEQYF.

The sample holds many counts of this clonotype. V gene TRBV11-3 combines with J gene TRBJ2-2; the D is unclear. Per germline, CDR1 SGHNT and CDR2 YENEEA. The CDR3 covers 13 residues. V shed 4 bases and J shed 7 bases, with 10 bases lying between them. The CDR3 DNA follows: TGTGCCAGCAGCTCCTTTGATGGCGGGGAGCTGTTTTTT. Protein sequence: CASSSFDGGELFF.

In its sample, this clonotype was seen many times. The V gene is TRBV18, the J gene TRBJ2-5; TRBD2 matches at 12 bases. Trimming removed 8 bases from V and 3 bases from J; junction bases left unmatched: 7. This CDR3 comprises 15 residues. Germline V gives CDR1 KGHSH, CDR2 LQKENI. CDR3: CASSPRLAGEETQYF. CDR3 nucleotide sequence: TGTGCCAGCAGCCCCCGACTAGCGGGGGAAGAGACCCAGTACTTC.

At least ten counts were recorded for this clonotype. V is TRBV5-4 and J is TRBJ2-7, with TRBD2 identical over 7 bases. This CDR3 comprises 16 residues. V lost 7 bases and J lost 6; bases outside the gene matches: 19. Germline V gene data show CDR1 as SGHNT and CDR2 as YYREEE (reference sequence). The CDR3 region has the DNA TGTGCCAGCTCCATGGCCCCAGGCGGGAGTATCGGCGAGCAGTACTTC. This codes for CASSMAPGGSIGEQYF.